The clone carrying this T cell receptor beta chain was detected many times. Unique molecular identifiers were incorporated into the prepared TCRbeta library. TCRdb itself ran the PCR reads through MiXCR, one entry per CDR3 protein. The repertoire holds 750,000 to 950,000 distinct CDR3 sequences, with 15% to 20% as singletons. Germline V lookup: CDR1 SGHTA, CDR2 FQGNSA. The CDR3 has 16 residues. The V segment lost 6 bases and the J segment 4 bases; nucleotides outside the gene matches: 7. This sample is drawn from a study of T-cell reconstitution after alpha-beta-depleted transplantation in children. The sequencing used PBMCs, mostly from graft donor cells, collected 360 days after TCRalphabeta/CD19-depleted stem cell transplant. This chain links TRBV7-2 with TRBJ2-1; 12 bases are shared with TRBD2. The TCR sequence derives from a male patient between 5 and 17 years old who had a stem cell transplant for acute lymphoblastic leukemia, so the T cells may come from the graft donor. CDR3 sequence: CASRAPSGRAYNEQFF. CDR3 DNA: TGTGCCAGCAGGGCTCCTAGCGGGAGGGCTTACAATGAGCAGTTCTTC.